A single sample is the source of the 13 T cell receptor beta chains below, sequenced in a study of T-cell reconstitution after alpha-beta-depleted transplantation in children (TCRdb year 2016). Receptor amplification or capture employed PCR. Sequencing was carried out with an Illumina HiSeq 2500. TCR libraries were prepared with molecular barcoding, using unique molecular identifiers to normalize TCRbeta repertoire quantification. The public reads were quality trimmed at Q25 with fastp and then assembled into clones with MiXCR by TCRdb, keeping productive beta chains. A single entry per CDR3 protein holds the most common genes and DNA from its merged rows. This sample lists about 870,000 distinct CDR3 sequences; around 15% were detected once. The biggest ten clones account for approximately 5% of the sample. The meaning of the sample's treatment or condition label: allogeneic hematopoietic cell transplantation with graft depleted of TCRalphabeta T cells and CD19 B cells.

Sequenced here: PBMCs, mostly from graft donor cells, sampled 360 days after TCRalphabeta/CD19-depleted stem cell transplant. The receptor source for this set is a male patient younger than 18 who had a stem cell transplant for acute lymphoblastic leukemia, so the T cells may come from the graft donor.

The genes are TRBV7-8 and TRBJ2-5, with D unclear. V lost 3 bases, J lost 2 bases, and 13 bases lay in between. CDR1 SGHVS and CDR2 FQNEAQ come from the germline V gene. This CDR3 is built from 15 residues. The CDR3 DNA sequence: TGTGCCAGCAGCTTCCCAGGTAGCATTCAAGAGACCCAGTACTTC. It translates to CASSFPGSIQETQYF.

The CDR3: CASSQRDWRAQGLFF. CDR3 bases: TGCGCCAGCAGCCAGAGGGACTGGCGAGCCCAGGGACTGTTTTTT. V usage is TRBV4-1 and J usage is TRBJ1-4; tentative D call: TRBD1 (5 bases). There are 15 residues in the CDR3. Trimming took off 3 bases at V and 13 bases at J, with 21 bases between the two ends. In germline, CDR1 is MGHRA, CDR2 YSYEKL.

This clonotype was found a few times. The chain has TRBV25-1 and TRBJ2-7; D is perhaps TRBD2 (7 bases). Germline CDR1 and CDR2: MGHDK and SYGVNS. V gave up 3 bases and J gave up 2 bases, with 11 bases separating them. The CDR3 has 14 residues. The CDR3 nucleotides read TGTGCCAGCAGTGATGAAGGGGGGGCCTACGAGCAGTACTTC. It encodes CASSDEGGAYEQYF.

V is TRBV7-7 and J is TRBJ2-2; TRBD2 matches 7 bases. The germline gives CDR1 SSHAT, CDR2 FNYEAQ (reference sequence). V lost 5 bases and J lost 6; bases outside the gene matches: 15. The CDR3 sequence is 17 residues long. CDR3 amino acids: CASSPYLSGAGAGELFF. CDR3 DNA sequence: TGTGCCAGCAGCCCCTATCTCAGCGGGGCGGGAGCCGGGGAGCTGTTTTTT.

This clonotype was recorded many times. V usage is TRBV15 and J usage is TRBJ2-7; 7 bases are shared with TRBD2. Germline V CDR1 and CDR2: LNHNV, YYDKDF (reference sequence). J lost 4 bases, V lost 1 base, and 4 bases had no gene match. The length of the CDR3 is 14 residues. CDR3 DNA sequence: TGTGCCACCAGCAGAGGGGAGGGAGTATACGAGCAGTACTTC. Translation gives CATSRGEGVYEQYF.

The chain couples TRBV11-1 to TRBJ2-1; D possibly corresponds to TRBD2 (5 bases). Germline V gives CDR1 SGHAT, CDR2 FQDESV (reference sequence). V lost 5 bases and J lost 0, with 11 bases in between. The CDR3 runs to 15 residues. The CDR3 sequence: CASSPLSGSYNEQFF. CDR3 coding DNA: TGTGCCAGCAGCCCACTGAGCGGCTCCTACAATGAGCAGTTCTTC.

The chain joins TRBV18 to TRBJ2-1, with 10 bases aligning to TRBD2. CDR3 length: 19 amino acids. Trimming removed 1 base from V and 6 bases from J; junction bases left unmatched: 15. The germline CDR1 and CDR2 sequences are KGHSH and LQKENI. The DNA of the CDR3 is TGTGCCAGCTCACCACAGAGAGGACTAGCGGAAGTAGGCGTCAATGAGCAGTTCTTC. Protein: CASSPQRGLAEVGVNEQFF. Full variable domain (remainder filled in from reference TRBV18 and TRBJ2-1): NAGVMQNPRHLVRRRGQEARLRCSPMKGHSHVYWYRQLPEEGLKFMVYLQKENIIDESGMPKERFSAEFPKEGPSILRIQQVVRGDSAAYFCASSPQRGLAEVGVNEQFFGPGTRLTVL.

The V gene is TRBV5-1, the J gene TRBJ1-2; TRBD1 is a possible D gene (5 bases). This CDR3 comprises 15 residues. V was cut by 2 bases and J by 2 bases, with 13 bases left in between. Looked up from germline, CDR1 is SGHRS and CDR2 is YFSETQ. The CDR3 coding sequence is TGCGCCAGCAGCTTCAGCCCCAGGGAGAACTATGGCTACACCTTC. This encodes CASSFSPRENYGYTF.

The sample holds a few counts of this clonotype. CDR3 sequence (DNA): TGCAGTGCTAGCCTGGATATGAACACTGAAGCTTTCTTT. It is translated as CSASLDMNTEAFF. The chain carries TRBV20-1 and TRBJ1-1; D not certain. The CDR3 has 13 amino acids. Trimming stripped 3 bases from V and 0 bases from J, with 8 bases between. Germline V lookup: CDR1 DFQATT, CDR2 SNEGSKA (reference sequence).

This clonotype appeared many times. The junction differs from germline at one of its ends, possibly a read error. The V and J genes are TRBV4-1 and TRBJ2-3; no definite D call. Germline V CDR1 and CDR2: MGHRA, YSYEKL. The CDR3 sequence is 14 residues long. The CDR3 region is CASSQGPSTDTQYF. The CDR3 DNA sequence: TGTGCCAGCAGTCAAGGACCTAGCACAGATACGCAGTATTTT.

This clonotype was seen at least ten times. Relative to the germline gene, one junction end is altered; a read error may explain this. CDR3 nucleotide sequence: TGTGCCAGCAGTTGGGATTCGTCCTCCTACGAGCAGTACTTC. This codes for CASSWDSSSYEQYF. This chain uses TRBV5-1 with TRBJ2-7; D call uncertain. The germline gives CDR1 SGHRS, CDR2 YFSETQ. This CDR3 has 14 residues.

The V and J genes are TRBV3-1 and TRBJ2-5; D may correspond to TRBD1 or TRBD2 (5 bases each). V was pared by 2 bases and J by 5 bases, with 15 bases between. The CDR3 contains 15 residues. Germline V gene data show CDR1 as LGHDT and CDR2 as YNNKEL (reference sequence). CDR3 residues: CASSQLRDPRETQYF. The DNA of the CDR3 is TGTGCCAGCAGCCAACTCAGGGACCCTCGGGAGACCCAGTACTTC.

This clonotype was seen more than once but under ten times. V is TRBV12-3 or TRBV12-4 and J is TRBJ2-7; 7 bases map to TRBD1. V shed 6 bases, J shed 5 bases, and the junction held 7 bases outside the gene matches. The CDR3 spans 13 residues. CDR3 DNA: TGTGCCAGCAGCTGGACAGGCCCCGACGAGCAGTACTTC. Protein: CASSWTGPDEQYF.